These T cell receptor beta chains were read from a single sample in a study of monozygotic twins with inflammatory bowel disease. TCRdb re-called the 5' RACE reads, yielding one record per CDR3 amino acid sequence without DNA. This sample's table has about 440,000 distinct CDR3 sequences. The sequenced material came from blood. These receptor sequences come from a human donor with ulcerative colitis or Crohn's disease, or a healthy co-twin of an affected twin (not recorded which). The CDR3 runs from the conserved cysteine through the conserved F or W. Only part of the rows carry a size: once, few, many, or a class if the clone is expanded.

v_call	j_call	clone_size	cdr3_aa
TRBV24-1	TRBJ2-5	.	CATSDFYRGQETQYF
TRBV7-2	TRBJ2-3	.	CASSADRGNPFF
TRBV20-1	TRBJ2-7	.	CSASLSRNGAYEQYF
TRBV7-8	TRBJ1-4	.	CASSSGQLATNEKLFF
TRBV6-5	TRBJ2-3	.	CASSYSRQGSDTQYF
TRBV6-1	TRBJ2-3	.	CASTRLMNADTQYF
TRBV6-1	TRBJ1-5	.	CASSEVWVGGQPQHF
TRBV27	TRBJ2-7	.	CAVGDRASYEQYF
TRBV19	TRBJ2-6	.	CASSMGRLGSGANVLTF
TRBV6-1	TRBJ2-1	.	CASSPTSRNNEQFF
TRBV10-3	TRBJ2-5	.	CAISESRGRETQYF
TRBV29-1	TRBJ2-7	.	CSANIGLSSSYEQYF
TRBV20-1	TRBJ2-2	.	CSASPIGLAGGPDGELFF
TRBV12-3/TRBV12-4	TRBJ1-4	.	CASRGVPNEKLFF
TRBV7-2	TRBJ2-3	.	CASSLRAGGPGDTQYF
TRBV24-1	TRBJ2-1	medium-sized	CATSGDRSSYNEQFF
TRBV2	TRBJ2-5	.	CASRGLTGETQYF
TRBV4-2	TRBJ1-1	.	CASSQELRATEAFF
TRBV7-9	TRBJ2-5	.	CASSSQMWGIQETQYF
TRBV15	TRBJ1-5	.	CATSRAYNQPQHF
TRBV7-2	TRBJ2-3	.	CASRGAGVTDTQYF
TRBV7-2	TRBJ1-1	.	CASAQQGANTEAFF
TRBV7-9	TRBJ2-7	.	CASSVPGQQYF
TRBV5-1	TRBJ1-1	.	CASSFTANTEAFF
TRBV11-1	TRBJ2-2	.	CASSLEVSANTGELFF
TRBV7-2	TRBJ2-1	.	CASSLFTVPSGEQFF
TRBV11-2	TRBJ2-1	.	CASSSTSSSNEQFF
TRBV20-1	TRBJ2-7	.	CSAPPGAGRYEQYF
TRBV12-3/TRBV12-4	TRBJ1-1	.	CASSLGAGIGNTEAFF
TRBV6-2/TRBV6-3	TRBJ1-1	.	CASRPPLQGVGTEAFF
TRBV7-2	TRBJ1-2	.	CASSSQGPYGYTF
TRBV7-9	TRBJ2-7	.	CASSLMGTQYF
TRBV28	TRBJ2-1	.	CASRQGRIYNEQFF
TRBV29-1	TRBJ2-3	.	CSVEEGEDTQYF
TRBV5-6	TRBJ2-7	.	CASSPKGIPYEQYF
TRBV27	TRBJ1-1	.	CASKGPFGAFF
TRBV5-5	TRBJ1-1	.	CASSQRDGSTEAFF
TRBV29-1	TRBJ2-5	.	CSYRGGQETQYF
TRBV7-2	TRBJ2-4	.	CASSLVQELAKNIQYF
TRBV27	TRBJ2-1	.	CASRNQGLAGGVEFF
TRBV29-1	TRBJ2-1	.	CSVRGDRGSYNEQFF
TRBV7-2	TRBJ1-6	.	CASSLARHESPLHF
TRBV6-5	TRBJ1-4	.	CASSYLASSTNEKLFF